The clone carrying this T cell receptor (beta chain) was observed many times. Its antigen is unknown. The germline CDR1 and CDR2 sequences are MNHEY and SVGAGI. V lost 0 bases, J lost 10 bases, and 13 bases lay in between. The length of the CDR3 is 14 residues. These data come from a study of blood T cells in healthy people across ages. The second PCR ran about 6 to 11 cycles with a sample-barcoded 5' primer and J-beta primers. Researchers report that each sample yielded at least 2.5 million CDR3-containing paired-end reads. TCRdb reprocessed the 5' RACE reads via MiXCR and lists one record per CDR3 protein. This table holds some 700,000 distinct CDR3 sequences, approximately 39% found once. Per sample, a minimum of 7 million PBMCs were isolated. The study, taken as a whole, reports: Measured against age, TCR beta diversity per million T cells decreased in a roughly linear manner. Long-lived donors carried more naive CD4+ cells and greater diversity than aged donors.

The clonotype comes from a woman aged 55-70 years in good health. Sequenced sample: blood. The chain joins TRBV6-5 to TRBJ2-1; D remains unclear. CDR3 sequence: CASSYSTRAREQFF. As DNA, the CDR3 is TGTGCCAGCAGTTACTCGACCCGCGCGAGGGAGCAGTTCTTC.